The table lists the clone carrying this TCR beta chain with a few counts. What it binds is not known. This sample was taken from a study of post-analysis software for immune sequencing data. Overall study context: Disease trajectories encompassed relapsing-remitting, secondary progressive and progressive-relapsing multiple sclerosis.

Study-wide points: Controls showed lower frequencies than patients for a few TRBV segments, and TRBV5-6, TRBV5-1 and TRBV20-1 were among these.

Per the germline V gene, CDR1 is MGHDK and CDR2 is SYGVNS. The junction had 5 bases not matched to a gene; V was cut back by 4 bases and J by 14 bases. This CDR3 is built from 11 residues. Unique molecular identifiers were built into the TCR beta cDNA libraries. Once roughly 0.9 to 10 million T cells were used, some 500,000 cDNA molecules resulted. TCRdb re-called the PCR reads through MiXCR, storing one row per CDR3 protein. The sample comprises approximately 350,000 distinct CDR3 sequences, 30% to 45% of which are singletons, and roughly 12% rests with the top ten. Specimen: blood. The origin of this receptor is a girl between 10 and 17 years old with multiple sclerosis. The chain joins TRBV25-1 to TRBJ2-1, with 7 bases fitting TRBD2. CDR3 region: CASSVLAVKFF. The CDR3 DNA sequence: TGTGCCAGCAGTGTGCTAGCGGTAAAGTTCTTC. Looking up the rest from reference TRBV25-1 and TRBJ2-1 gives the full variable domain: EADIYQTPRYLVIGTGKKITLECSQTMGHDKMYWYQQDPGMELHLIHYSYGVNSTEKGDLSSESTVSRIRTEHFPLTLESARPSHTSQYLCASSVLAVKFFGPGTRLTVL.